A selection of T cell receptor beta chains follows, all from one sample in a study of long-term antiretroviral therapy in people with HIV. Clones were sequenced by immunoSEQ multiplex PCR, and TCRdb holds only the in-frame ones, with some missing. In the table there are about 25,000 clones, approximately 93% of which are singletons. This material consisted of unsorted PBMCs, taken 7.6 years after starting antiretroviral therapy. These receptors all come from a woman between 35 and 50 years old with HIV. CDR3s include the opening cysteine and the closing phenylalanine or tryptophan. Fields, in order: CDR3 DNA, CDR3 protein, V gene, J gene, D gene, clone size. A D gene is named only where the DNA matches it firmly. Size values are once, few and many counts, or a class for expanded clones, and some rows have none.

TGTGCCAGCTCAGCAACCGGGACAGGCGGGGAAAAACTGTTTTTT	CASSATGTGGEKLFF	TRBV18	TRBJ1-4	TRBD1	.
TGTGCCAGCAGTGAAGTAAGAGGAGCTAACTATGGCTACACCTTC	CASSEVRGANYGYTF	TRBV6-1	TRBJ1-2	.	once
TGTGCCAGCAGTGAAGGTCCCCTGGGAGAGACCCAGTACTTC	CASSEGPLGETQYF	TRBV2	TRBJ2-5	.	.
TGTGCCAGCAGCCCAGGGCTCCAACAGGGGTGGGACACTGAAGCTTTCTTT	CASSPGLQQGWDTEAFF	TRBV27	TRBJ1-1	TRBD1	.
TGTGCCAGCAGTGAAGCCGGGACAGCCTCCTACGAGCAGTACTTC	CASSEAGTASYEQYF	TRBV6-1	TRBJ2-7	TRBD1	.
TGCGCCAGCAGCTTGGACGGGCGCACTGAAGCTTTCTTT	CASSLDGRTEAFF	TRBV5-1	TRBJ1-1	.	.
TGTGCCAGCAGCCAAGACCACCGAGGGTTGGCCTTCCCATTCCGGGGTCCCTACGAGCAGTACTTC	CASSQDHRGLAFPFRGPYEQYF	TRBV14	TRBJ2-7	.	.
TGCGCCAGCAGGGAGGGGGCCGGGGTGGGCAATCAGCCCCAGCATTTT	CASREGAGVGNQPQHF	TRBV10-2	TRBJ1-5	TRBD1	once
TGTGCCAGCAGCACGACGGGACAGGGAGGTGAAAAACTGTTTTTT	CASSTTGQGGEKLFF	TRBV7-9	TRBJ1-4	TRBD1	.
TGTGCCATCAGTGAGGGGGTAATAACCACCGGGGAGCTGTTTTTT	CAISEGVITTGELFF	TRBV10-3	TRBJ2-2	.	.
TGTGCCAGCACCCCGGGAGGGAACCCCTATAATTCACCCCTCCACTTT	CASTPGGNPYNSPLHF	TRBV9	TRBJ1-6	.	.
TGTGCCAGCAGTGATGGGGGGGGCTCCTACGAGCAGTACTTC	CASSDGGGSYEQYF	TRBV2	TRBJ2-7	TRBD2	.
TGCGCCAGCAGCCGGTGGGATGGACGGTCCGGGGGAAATACGCAGTATTTT	CASSRWDGRSGGNTQYF	TRBV5-1	TRBJ2-3	.	.
TGTGCCAGTAGTAGCCGACAGGGGCCCTACAATGAGCAGTTCTTC	CASSSRQGPYNEQFF	TRBV19	TRBJ2-1	TRBD1	.
TGTGCCAGCAGCGAGGGGGGAGCGGGGAGTGGGGAGACCCAGTACTTC	CASSEGGAGSGETQYF	TRBV9	TRBJ2-5	.	.
TGCGCCAGCAGCCAAGAAACAGGGGGGGCCTACGAGCAGTACTTC	CASSQETGGAYEQYF	TRBV4-3	TRBJ2-7	.	.
TGCAGCGTTGGGGGTCGGGGAAACACCGGGGAGCTGTTTTTT	CSVGGRGNTGELFF	TRBV29-1	TRBJ2-2	.	.
TGTGCCAGCAGCCCAGTAGGGGGGGGCGGAGGCTCCTACAATGAGCAGTTCTTC	CASSPVGGGGGSYNEQFF	TRBV4-2	TRBJ2-1	.	.
TGTGCCAGCAGTAGACTCAGGAACACTGAAGCTTTCTTT	CASSRLRNTEAFF	TRBV6-4	TRBJ1-1	.	.
TGTGCCAGCAGTGCTGAGGGACAGTTCTTTGGAAACACCATATATTTT	CASSAEGQFFGNTIYF	TRBV6-1	TRBJ1-3	TRBD1	.
TGTGCCAGCGGCCGTTCGGGGGACCAAGAGACCCAGTACTTC	CASGRSGDQETQYF	TRBV19	TRBJ2-5	.	.
TGTGCCAGCAGCGAGACAGGGGTCTACAATGAGCAGTTCTTC	CASSETGVYNEQFF	TRBV9	TRBJ2-1	TRBD1	.
TGTGCCAGCAGCGCCCGGGACACCCTGTGGTACAATGAGCAGTTCTTC	CASSARDTLWYNEQFF	TRBV7-3	TRBJ2-1	.	.
TGCGCCAGCAGCCAAGATTCGGCACCGGCATATTTT	CASSQDSAPAYF	TRBV4-3	TRBJ1-3	.	.
TGTGCCAGCAGCTTAGGACGGGGGGACTCCTACAATGAGCAGTTCTTC	CASSLGRGDSYNEQFF	TRBV7-8	TRBJ2-1	TRBD2	.
TGTGCCATCAGTGTCGGGGGCGCTGGGGATGAGCAGTTCTTC	CAISVGGAGDEQFF	TRBV10-3	TRBJ2-1	.	.
TGTGCCGCCCGGGACACGGCAATGAACACTGAAGCTTTCTTT	CAARDTAMNTEAFF	TRBV10-3	TRBJ1-1	.	.
TGTGCCAGCAGCTGGGGGGGGAGCACAGATACGCAGTATTTT	CASSWGGSTDTQYF	TRBV2	TRBJ2-3	TRBD2	.
TGTGCCAGCAGCTTGGGACTGGGGAAGGCTGAAGCTTTCTTT	CASSLGLGKAEAFF	TRBV7-2	TRBJ1-1	.	.
TGTGCCAGCAGTTTCCTGGGGGCTCTGGGCACTGAAGCTTTCTTT	CASSFLGALGTEAFF	TRBV7-2	TRBJ1-1	.	.
TGTGCCAGCAGTGCCGGAATGGGAGAGACAGGGGGCGCGGGTCAGCCCCAGCATTTT	CASSAGMGETGGAGQPQHF	TRBV6-1	TRBJ1-5	TRBD1	.
TGTGCCAGCAGCTCTCGGGACAGGGGAAGGATGAACACTGAAGCTTTCTTT	CASSSRDRGRMNTEAFF	TRBV13	TRBJ1-1	TRBD1	.
TGTGCCTCAACAGGGGGCCCCCTTAACACTGAAGCTTTCTTT	CASTGGPLNTEAFF	TRBV10-3	TRBJ1-1	TRBD1	large
TGTGCCAGCCGTCTGGGGCCGGGGAACACTGAAGCTTTCTTT	CASRLGPGNTEAFF	TRBV27	TRBJ1-1	.	.
TGCGCCAGCAGCCAAAGGCGGGGAATGGCTCATGAGCAGTTCTTC	CASSQRRGMAHEQFF	TRBV4-1	TRBJ2-1	.	few
TGTGCCACCAGCAGAGATAACGGGGGAGGTAGCAATCAGCCCCAGCATTTT	CATSRDNGGGSNQPQHF	TRBV15	TRBJ1-5	.	.
TGTGCCAGCAGCCCTACTGGCGGGGGGGCCTGGGAGACCCAGTACTTC	CASSPTGGGAWETQYF	TRBV7-9	TRBJ2-5	TRBD2	.
TGTGCCAGCAGTGCACAGGGGCAGGGTCTCGAGCAGTACTTC	CASSAQGQGLEQYF	TRBV2	TRBJ2-7	TRBD1	.
TGTGCCAGCAGCCAACAGGCGGGAAACGAGCAGTACTTC	CASSQQAGNEQYF	TRBV7-3	TRBJ2-7	.	.
TGTGCCTGGACAGGGGGCCAAGAGACCCAGTACTTC	CAWTGGQETQYF	TRBV30	TRBJ2-5	TRBD1	.
TGTGCCAGCAGTCCGGTTGTCGGGACGCGATCCCCGGATGAGGCTTTCTTT	CASSPVVGTRSPDEAFF	TRBV27	TRBJ1-1	.	.
TGCGCCAGCAGAAGACAGGGGGCGAACACCGGGGAGCTGTTTTTT	CASRRQGANTGELFF	TRBV5-1	TRBJ2-2	TRBD1	once
TGTGCCAGTAGTATAGAGAAGGGGCGAGAGACCCAGTACTTC	CASSIEKGRETQYF	TRBV19	TRBJ2-5	.	.
TGTGCCAGCAGCTCCGGGGGGGCGGGTGCAGATACGCAGTATTTT	CASSSGGAGADTQYF	TRBV28	TRBJ2-3	TRBD2	.
TGTGCCAGCAGCTTCCGGCCAAATCAGCCCCAGCATTTT	CASSFRPNQPQHF	TRBV7-2	TRBJ1-5	.	.
TGCAGCGTTGAAGATGGATCCAGTCATGCCTACGAGCAGTACTTC	CSVEDGSSHAYEQYF	TRBV29-1	TRBJ2-7	.	.
TGTGCCTGGAGTCGGACAGGGGGGAACCAAGAGACCCAGTACTTC	CAWSRTGGNQETQYF	TRBV30	TRBJ2-5	TRBD1	.
TGTGCCAGCAGTTTCTGGCAGGGACACCAGCCCCAGCATTTT	CASSFWQGHQPQHF	TRBV27	TRBJ1-5	.	.
TGTGCCAGCAGATTTGGGGGAATTGAAGAGACCCAGTACTTC	CASRFGGIEETQYF	TRBV6-6	TRBJ2-5	.	.
TGTGCCAGTATCGCCACCAGACAGGGCGGGGCTGAAGCTTTCTTT	CASIATRQGGAEAFF	TRBV19	TRBJ1-1	TRBD1	.
TGTGCCAGTAGTATGTGGGGCGGGGGGGCTGAGGCGCAGTATTTT	CASSMWGGGAEAQYF	TRBV19	TRBJ2-3	TRBD2	.
TGTGCCAGCAGCTCGACAGAAATCTACGAGCAGTACTTC	CASSSTEIYEQYF	TRBV11-2	TRBJ2-7	.	once
TGTGCCAGCTCACTAGGACAGGCAAATAGCAATCAGCCCCAGCATTTT	CASSLGQANSNQPQHF	TRBV18	TRBJ1-5	TRBD1	.
TGTGCCAGCAGTGACAGGCTGGAGGCAGATACGCAGTATTTT	CASSDRLEADTQYF	TRBV25-1	TRBJ2-3	.	.
TGTGCCAGCAGTGCAGGGGCAGATACGCAGTATTTT	CASSAGADTQYF	TRBV2	TRBJ2-3	.	.
TGTGCCAGCAGCGAGGGCTTAACCACGAACACTGAAGCTTTCTTT	CASSEGLTTNTEAFF	TRBV9	TRBJ1-1	.	once
TGTGCCAGCAGGATTGGGACACCGGATTCACCCCTCCACTTT	CASRIGTPDSPLHF	TRBV7-3	TRBJ1-6	.	.